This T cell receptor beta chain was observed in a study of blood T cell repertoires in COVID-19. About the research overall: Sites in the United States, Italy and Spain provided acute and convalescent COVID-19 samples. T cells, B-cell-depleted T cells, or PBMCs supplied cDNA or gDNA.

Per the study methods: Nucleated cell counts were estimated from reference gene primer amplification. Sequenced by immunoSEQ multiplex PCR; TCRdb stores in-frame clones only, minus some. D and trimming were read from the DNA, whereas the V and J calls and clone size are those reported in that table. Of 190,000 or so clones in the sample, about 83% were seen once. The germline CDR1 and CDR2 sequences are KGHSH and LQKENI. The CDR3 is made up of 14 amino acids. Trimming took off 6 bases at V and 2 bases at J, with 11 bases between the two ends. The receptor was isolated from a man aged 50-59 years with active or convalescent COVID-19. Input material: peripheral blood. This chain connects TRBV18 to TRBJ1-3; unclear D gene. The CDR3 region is CASSVEAPGNTIYF. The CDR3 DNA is TGTGCCAGCTCCGTTGAGGCCCCTGGAAACACCATATATTTT.